What follows are 19 T cell receptor beta chains derived from one specimen sequenced in a study of blood T cell repertoires in COVID-19. TCRdb's copy holds only in-frame clones and misses some; the assay was immunoSEQ multiplex PCR. The sample carries approximately 170,000 clones, 80% to 90% recorded once. The sequencing input was peripheral blood. These receptors were taken from a man younger than 35 who had recovered from COVID-19.

This clone was found once. The chain carries TRBV7-2 and TRBJ1-1, with D uncertain. The germline V and J ends were trimmed by 5 bases and 0 bases, with 13 bases remaining between them. CDR3 length: 15 residues. Per germline, CDR1 SGHTA and CDR2 FQGNSA. The CDR3 reads CASSTRGGLNTEAFF. The DNA for the CDR3 is TGTGCCAGCAGCACCCGGGGAGGGCTGAACACTGAAGCTTTCTTT.

V gene TRBV3-1 (or the pseudogene TRBV3-2) combines with J gene TRBJ2-3; TRBD2 agrees at 15 bases. This CDR3 has 16 residues. CDR1 is LGHDT, CDR2 YNNKEL, per germline (reference sequence). Trimming at V came to 3 bases and at J to 4 bases, leaving 2 bases not matched to a gene. CDR3 protein: CASSQRTSGRADTQYF. The CDR3 DNA is TGTGCCAGCAGCCAGCGGACTAGCGGGAGGGCAGATACGCAGTATTTT.

This chain connects TRBV5-1 to TRBJ2-7; possible D gene TRBD2, 5 bases. The CDR3 spans 13 residues. CDR1 is SGHRS and CDR2 is YFSETQ in the germline V gene. V lost 4 bases and J 3 bases, leaving 11 bases between the germline ends. The CDR3 DNA reads TGCGCCAGCAGCACGGACTCCCGCTACGAGCAGTACTTC. This codes for CASSTDSRYEQYF. The full variable domain, completed using reference TRBV5-1 and TRBJ2-7, is KAGVTQTPRYLIKTRGQQVTLSCSPISGHRSVSWYQQTPGQGLQFLFEYFSETQRNKGNFPGRFSGRQFSNSRSEMNVSTLELGDSALYLCASSTDSRYEQYFGPGTRLTVT.

The V and J genes are TRBV18 and TRBJ2-6; 9 bases line up with TRBD2. The CDR3 runs to 18 residues. V shed 3 bases and J 0 bases; nucleotides not matched to a gene: 6. Germline V gene lookup returns CDR1 KGHSH and CDR2 LQKENI. Here the CDR3 DNA reads TGTGCCAGCTCACCTGGAGCGGGAGGAAGCTCTGGGGCCAACGTCCTGACTTTC. Amino acid sequence: CASSPGAGGSSGANVLTF.

The CDR3: CAISATSVLSYEQYF. The CDR3 bases are TGTGCCATCAGTGCGACTAGCGTACTCTCCTACGAGCAGTACTTC. The chain combines TRBV10-3 with TRBJ2-7; 8 positions agree with TRBD2. Germline loops: CDR1 ENHRY, CDR2 SYGVKD. The trim removed 4 bases at V and 0 bases at J, leaving 5 bases unmatched. CDR3 length: 15 amino acids.

The chain recombines TRBV5-6 with TRBJ2-7; D possibly corresponds to TRBD1 (6 bases). V was cut by 1 base and J by 3 bases, with 8 bases left in between. The CDR3 sequence is 13 residues long. The V gene's germline CDR1 is SGHDT and CDR2 YYEEEE. In DNA form, the CDR3 reads TGTGCCAGCAGCTTGAACAGGGTCTACGAGCAGTACTTC. Translation gives CASSLNRVYEQYF.

The chain is built from TRBV5-1 and TRBJ2-7; 9 bases are a match to TRBD1. After removal of 2 bases from V and 7 bases from J, the junction contained 10 bases not matched to a gene. The CDR3 runs 15 residues. In germline, CDR1 is SGHRS, CDR2 YFSETQ. The CDR3 is CASSFSRDRVREQYF. The CDR3 DNA reads as TGCGCCAGCAGCTTCTCACGGGACAGGGTCCGGGAGCAGTACTTC.

This clone was observed once. The V gene is TRBV6-6, the J gene TRBJ1-1; no clear D gene. The CDR3 has 16 amino acids. Germline CDR1 reads MNHNY; CDR2 reads SVGAGI (reference sequence). The ends were cut back, 0 bases at V and 7 bases at J, with 18 bases in the middle. The DNA of the CDR3 is TGTGCCAGCAGTTACTCGAAGGTGTTCGGGGTCGGTGAAGCTTTCTTT. Amino acids: CASSYSKVFGVGEAFF.

The chain links TRBV19 to TRBJ2-7; TRBD1 is a possible D gene (5 bases). V was pared by 9 bases and J by 3 bases, with 15 bases between. The germline V gene encodes CDR1 LNHDA and CDR2 SQIVND (reference sequence). This CDR3 is built from 13 residues. CDR3 sequence reads: CARGQGNYYEQYF. CDR3 DNA sequence: TGTGCCAGGGGGCAGGGAAACTACTACGAGCAGTACTTC. The full variable domain, completed using reference TRBV19 and TRBJ2-7, is DGGITQSPKYLFRKEGQNVTLSCEQNLNHDAMYWYRQDPGQGLRLIYYSQIVNDFQKGDIAEGYSVSREKKESFPLTVTSAQKNPTAFYLCARGQGNYYEQYFGPGTRLTVT.

V gene TRBV19 combines with J gene TRBJ2-1, with 11 positions matching TRBD2. CDR3 length equals 18 residues. V dropped 1 base and J dropped 0; count of bases not matched to a gene: 5. Germline CDR1 LNHDA, CDR2 SQIVND (reference sequence). The CDR3 reads CASSIVGTSGPSYNEQFF. CDR3 coding DNA: TGTGCCAGTAGTATAGTAGGGACTAGCGGCCCCTCCTACAATGAGCAGTTCTTC.

This rearrangement joins TRBV3-1 (or the pseudogene TRBV3-2) to TRBJ2-3; D possibly corresponds to TRBD2 (6 bases). CDR3 length: 16 amino acids. Germline lookup yields CDR1 LGHDT and CDR2 YNNKEL (reference sequence). V was pared by 5 bases and J by 4 bases, with 19 bases between. This CDR3 reads CASSSLGGVRADTQYF. The CDR3 DNA reads as TGTGCCAGCAGCTCCCTCGGAGGGGTTAGGGCAGATACGCAGTATTTT.

The chain combines TRBV27 with TRBJ1-5, with D perhaps TRBD1 (6 bases). The CDR3 length is 17 residues. V shed 4 bases and J shed 3 bases, with 19 bases lying between them. The V gene's germline CDR1 is MNHEY and CDR2 SMNVEV (reference sequence). The CDR3 reads CASSYHPRQASNQPQHF. CDR3 sequence (DNA): TGTGCCAGCAGTTACCATCCCCGACAGGCCTCCAATCAGCCCCAGCATTTT.

CDR3 coding DNA: TGTGCCAGCAGCTTAGAGGGTGGCAGGGGACGAGATACGCAGTATTTT. Translating it yields CASSLEGGRGRDTQYF. The V gene is TRBV7-9, the J gene TRBJ2-3; tentative D call: TRBD1 (6 bases). This CDR3 has 16 amino acids. The germline V gene has CDR1 SEHNR and CDR2 FQNEAQ (reference sequence). Trimming pared 1 base from V and 5 bases from J, leaving 16 bases between.

This clone appeared a single time. The chain has TRBV19 and TRBJ2-1, with TRBD2 matching 12 bases. V gave up 8 bases and J gave up 8 bases; unmatched junction bases: 4. Germline V gives CDR1 LNHDA, CDR2 SQIVND (reference sequence). The CDR3 runs to 13 residues. In nucleotides, the CDR3 is TGTGCCAGTCGACTAGCGGGAGTACATGAGCAGTTCTTC. Translating gives CASRLAGVHEQFF.

This chain joins TRBV18 and TRBJ1-1, with 7 bases aligning to TRBD1. Germline CDR1 is KGHSH and CDR2 is LQKENI. With 6 bases clipped from V and 7 bases from J, the junction kept 5 bases outside the gene matches. This CDR3 has 12 residues. CDR3 protein: CASSLQGVEAFF. The CDR3 bases are TGTGCCAGCTCCCTCCAGGGGGTTGAAGCTTTCTTT.

The chain recombines TRBV6-5 with TRBJ2-7; TRBD1 is a possible D gene (6 bases). Trimming pared 0 bases from V and 2 bases from J, leaving 8 bases between. The CDR3 has 14 residues. Germline V gives CDR1 MNHEY, CDR2 SVGAGI. CDR3 coding DNA: TGTGCCAGCAGTTACTCGCCAGGGGCCTACGAGCAGTACTTC. Protein sequence: CASSYSPGAYEQYF.

V usage is TRBV6-5 and J usage is TRBJ1-4; no firm D call. Germline V gene lookup returns CDR1 MNHEY and CDR2 SVGAGI. V gave up 6 bases and J gave up 7 bases, with 15 bases separating them. This CDR3 region has 14 residues. CDR3 amino acids: CASRPGYMAEKLFF. DNA of the CDR3: TGTGCCAGCAGACCCGGGTACATGGCTGAAAAACTGTTTTTT.

V and J are TRBV2 and TRBJ2-5; the D is unclear. Per the germline V gene, CDR1 is SNHLY and CDR2 is FYNNEI. This CDR3 has 14 residues. Trimming took 7 bases from V and 2 from J, leaving 14 bases between them. The CDR3 nucleotides are TGTGCCAGCATGTATGAGAACCATCAAGAGACCCAGTACTTC. This gives the protein CASMYENHQETQYF.

The V gene is TRBV15, the J gene TRBJ1-1, with a weak D call TRBD1 (5 bases). CDR3 length: 14 amino acids. Trimming removed 5 bases from V and 1 base from J, with 11 bases in between. Germline CDR1 LNHNV, CDR2 YYDKDF (reference sequence). CDR3: CATSPWGTNTEAFF. The CDR3 region has the DNA TGTGCCACCAGCCCCTGGGGCACGAACACTGAAGCTTTCTTT.